Each of the 3 T cell receptor beta chains below was sequenced from the same sample in a study of blood T cells in healthy people across ages. Sample-barcoded 5' priming and a J-beta primer mix drove a second PCR of about 6 to 12 cycles. TCRdb passed the 5' RACE reads through MiXCR, listing each CDR3 protein once. The sample holds around 710,000 distinct CDR3 sequences, roughly 45% seen once. Specimen: blood. These TCRs come from a woman in her sixties or seventies in good health.

The genes are TRBV10-1 and TRBJ2-1; TRBD2 matches at 10 bases. This CDR3 is 15 amino acids long. From germline, CDR1 is WNHNN and CDR2 SYGVQD (reference sequence). V lost 5 bases, J lost 8 bases, and 9 bases stayed unmatched. CDR3 amino acids: CASSQGASGSHEQFF. The CDR3 coding sequence is TGCGCCAGCAGTCAGGGGGCTAGCGGGAGCCATGAGCAGTTCTTC.

The table lists this clonotype with a few counts. This chain joins TRBV4-3 and TRBJ2-1, with D uncertain. The CDR3 covers 14 residues. Trimming took 0 bases from V and 5 from J, leaving 8 bases between them. CDR1 and CDR2 from the germline V gene are LGHNA and YSLEER. CDR3: CASSQEALNNEQFF. The CDR3 nucleotides are TGCGCCAGCAGCCAAGAGGCGCTAAACAATGAGCAGTTCTTC.

Only a few counts were recorded for this clonotype. This chain uses TRBV6-2 or TRBV6-3 with TRBJ2-7; 7 nucleotides match TRBD2. CDR3 length equals 14 residues. Per the germline V gene, CDR1 is MNHEY and CDR2 is SVGEGT. V lost 0 bases, J lost 3 bases, and 2 bases stayed unmatched. DNA for the CDR3: TGTGCCAGCAGTTACTCGGGACTAATCTACGAGCAGTACTTC. Protein product: CASSYSGLIYEQYF.